This TCR beta chain comes out of a study of blood T cell repertoires in COVID-19 (dated by TCRdb to about 2020). With regard to the full study: Samples covering the acute and convalescent phases of COVID-19 were provided by collaborators in the United States, Italy and Spain. The material from the prospective study consisted of cDNA or gDNA derived from T cells, B-cell-depleted T cells, or PBMCs. Subjects who had been exposed to COVID-19, were actively infected with it, or had recovered from it provided the deeply sampled blood TCRbeta repertoires that made up the dataset. The repertoires were made available in a free public database intended to serve as a resource for research on the immune response to SARS-CoV-2. The samples were drawn from the first 160 participants of the ongoing ImmuneRACE study and from over a thousand subjects provided by 6 global collaborators. A de-identified subject ID, COVID-19 status, age in years and sex were almost always included in the sample metadata. Where available, HLA class I and class II types were obtained from metadata supplied by the sample provider rather than from assay-based typing.

Unmatched junction bases come to 9, with V trimmed by 5 bases and J by 1 base. According to the germline V gene (reference sequence), CDR1 reads SGHNT and CDR2 reads YYREEE. Inclusive of the bounding cysteine and phenylalanine, the CDR3 is 16 residues long. Only CDR3 DNA remains: 48 bases, in frame from the first base. In the prospective study, participants were about 18 to 100 years old, resided in 20 to 30 geographic areas of the United States, and were enrolled through a virtual design. Cohort assignment in the prospective study relied on participant-reported clinical history from a screening survey and a study questionnaire. Recovered participants in ImmuneRACE Cohort 3 were defined by two consecutive negative NP/OP PCR tests, clearance by a healthcare professional, or resolution of symptoms. Mobile phlebotomists in the prospective study collected whole blood, serum and a nasopharyngeal or oropharyngeal swab from every participant. Participants in the prospective study had the option to provide additional blood draws and questionnaires over a 2-month period. Before DNA extraction, blood samples from the prospective study were shipped at room temperature or frozen.

TCRbeta CDR3 regions were amplified from genomic DNA by means of the immunoSEQ Assay, a bias-controlled multiplex PCR. Per the authors' processing: The number of nucleated cells in each sample was estimated by amplification of reference gene primers within the assay. Sequence reads were collapsed and filtered to measure the absolute abundance of every unique TCRbeta CDR3 rearrangement. For each sample, productive Simpson clonality was calculated as the square root of Simpson's diversity index across productive rearrangements. TCRdb provides this immuneACCESS table in a form limited to in-frame rearrangements. Some clones are lacking; in checked studies, under half of them reflect an unresolved V gene, and why the rest are absent is not known. V and J calls plus clone size are reproduced from that table; the DNA served to infer D and trimming. This sample has over 150,000 clones in its table, and approximately 85% of those were observed once. 6.2% of the sample goes to the ten largest clones.

Turning to this clone: Its binding antigen is unknown. No much larger clone is present one base from it, and per-base qualities are unavailable.

General study outcomes and caveats: How much clinical and demographic metadata was included differed by source and by participant, and the metadata was provided uncurated.

The TCR comes from a man aged 35 to 55 who had recovered from COVID-19. The chain is assembled from TRBV5-4 and TRBJ2-3; 8 of the junction bases match TRBD2. The sequenced material came from PBMCs or T cells enriched from blood (not recorded which). The encoded CDR3 is CASRRGSGAGTDTQYF. The DNA reads as follows: TGTGCCAGCAGAAGGGGTAGCGGGGCTGGCACAGATACGCAGTATTTT.